This TCR beta chain was observed in a study of T cells after yellow fever vaccination (dated by TCRdb to about 2019). Context from the whole study: The SMART-Seq v4 Ultra Low Input RNA kit was used to prepare libraries from fractions with low cell numbers. To follow T-cell clones before and after both primary and booster YFV17D yellow fever vaccination, bulk TCR alpha and beta repertoires underwent longitudinal sequencing. Two healthy male donors, one aged 18 to 29 and one aged 30 to 40 years, made up the cohort. Blood was collected at multiple timepoints before and after primary and secondary immunization, and bulk PBMC replicates and cell subsets were isolated.

What the study reported, not specific to this receptor: FACS-sorted repertoires could contain abundant contaminating clonotypes from the bulk population, so computational filtering was required. A small share of clonotypes occurred in both CD4 and CD8 compartments, likely arising from convergent recombination. After the booster, most clones that had expanded after primary vaccination were detected again (nearly 97% of CD4 and over 75% of CD8), suggesting broad maintenance of memory. Compared with the primary T-cell response, the secondary T-cell response was faster but weaker, reaching its peak on day 5 rather than on day 15. Because the study included only a couple of donors, the extent to which the findings can be generalized is limited.

TCR cDNA was made using 5'RACE template switching, a step that added a universal primer site and unique molecular identifiers. Priming for cDNA synthesis came from both the TCR alpha and TCR beta constant segments. Library amplification used two PCR steps, and the second PCR step added sample barcodes and sequencing adapters. Libraries were sequenced on Illumina HiSeq 2500 (2x100 bp) or NovaSeq (2x150 bp). The authors' pipeline ran thus. Demultiplexing of reads and collapsing into UMI consensus sequences were performed with MIGEC, and V(D)J alignment was carried out with MiXCR. Using edgeR on replicate PBMC samples, clonotypes were called vaccine-responding if FDR was below 0.01 and the log2 fold change was above 5 up to day 15. CD4 or CD8 identity was assigned to each bulk clonotype according to whether the clonotype was present at higher abundance in the sequenced CD4 repertoire or the sequenced CD8 repertoire. In-frame beta chains were kept once TCRdb had trimmed the public reads at Q25 with fastp and called clones with MiXCR. Every entry covers one CDR3 protein and lists the most common genes and DNA from its rows. It is TCRdb's table, rather than the study itself, that gives the V and J calls and clone size. This sample has some 500,000 distinct CDR3 sequences in its table, and about 13% of those were observed once. In total, the top ten clones hold 11% to 15% of the sample.

The treatment or condition label here, explained by the study, means: live attenuated yellow fever vaccine strain. At each blood-draw timepoint, two biological replicates of bulk PBMCs were obtained. PBMCs were isolated from peripheral blood using a standard Ficoll-Paque protocol. RNA was extracted with TriZol from bulk PBMCs, CD4 and CD8 fractions, and dextramer-positive and dextramer-negative fractions. This clonotype was counted between two and nine times. This receptor's antigen is unknown. No clone much larger than this one lies a single base away; base qualities are absent. The junction carries 14 bases between V and J, which are trimmed by 5 bases and 0 bases respectively. From the cysteine up to the phenylalanine, the CDR3 has a length of 16 residues. Just the 48-base CDR3 DNA is kept, in frame starting at base 1.

This clonotype originated in a man aged 25-45 years who received the YFV17D yellow fever vaccine. The chain is encoded by TRBV12-3 or TRBV12-4 joined to TRBJ2-1, with TRBD2 tentatively as D gene (6 bases match). The specimen comprised PBMCs, sampled on the day of the yellow fever booster vaccination. The base sequence is TGTGCCAGCAGTCTACCGGGAGTCGGCTCCTACAATGAGCAGTTCTTC. The encoded protein is CASSLPGVGSYNEQFF.